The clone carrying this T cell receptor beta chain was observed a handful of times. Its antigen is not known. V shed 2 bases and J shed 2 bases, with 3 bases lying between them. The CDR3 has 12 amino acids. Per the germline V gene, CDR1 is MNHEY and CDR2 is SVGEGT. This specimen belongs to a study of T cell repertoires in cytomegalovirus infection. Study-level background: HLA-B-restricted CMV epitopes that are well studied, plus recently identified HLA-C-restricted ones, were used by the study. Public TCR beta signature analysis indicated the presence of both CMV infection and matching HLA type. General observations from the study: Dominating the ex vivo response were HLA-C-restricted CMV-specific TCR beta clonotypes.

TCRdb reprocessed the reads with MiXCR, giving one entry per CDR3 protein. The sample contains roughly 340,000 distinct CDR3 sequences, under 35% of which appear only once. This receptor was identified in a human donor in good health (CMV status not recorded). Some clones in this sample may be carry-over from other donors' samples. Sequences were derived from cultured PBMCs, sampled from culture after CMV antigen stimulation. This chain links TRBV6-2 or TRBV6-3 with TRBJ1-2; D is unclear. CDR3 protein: CASSYTNYGYTF. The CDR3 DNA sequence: TGTGCCAGCAGTTACACGAACTATGGCTACACCTTC.